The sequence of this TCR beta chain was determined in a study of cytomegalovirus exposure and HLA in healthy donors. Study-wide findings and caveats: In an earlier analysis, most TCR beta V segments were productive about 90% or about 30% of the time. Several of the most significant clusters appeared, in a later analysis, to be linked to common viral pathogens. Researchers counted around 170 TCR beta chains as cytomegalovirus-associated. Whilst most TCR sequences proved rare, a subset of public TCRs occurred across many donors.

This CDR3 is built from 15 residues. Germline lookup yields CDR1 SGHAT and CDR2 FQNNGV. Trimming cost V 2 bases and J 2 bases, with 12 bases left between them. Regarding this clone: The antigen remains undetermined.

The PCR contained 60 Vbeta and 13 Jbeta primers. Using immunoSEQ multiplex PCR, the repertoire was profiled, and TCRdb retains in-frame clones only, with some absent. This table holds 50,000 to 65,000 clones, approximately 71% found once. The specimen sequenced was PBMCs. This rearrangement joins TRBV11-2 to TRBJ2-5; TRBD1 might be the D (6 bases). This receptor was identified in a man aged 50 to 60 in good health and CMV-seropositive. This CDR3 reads CASSLSRDRQETQYF. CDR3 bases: TGTGCCAGCAGCTTATCACGCGACAGGCAAGAGACCCAGTACTTC. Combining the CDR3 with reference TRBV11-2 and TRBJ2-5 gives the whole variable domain EAGVAQSPRYKIIEKRQSVAFWCNPISGHATLYWYQQILGQGPKLLIQFQNNGVVDDSQLPKDRFSAERLKGVDSTLKIQPAKLEDSAVYLCASSLSRDRQETQYFGPGTRLLVL.